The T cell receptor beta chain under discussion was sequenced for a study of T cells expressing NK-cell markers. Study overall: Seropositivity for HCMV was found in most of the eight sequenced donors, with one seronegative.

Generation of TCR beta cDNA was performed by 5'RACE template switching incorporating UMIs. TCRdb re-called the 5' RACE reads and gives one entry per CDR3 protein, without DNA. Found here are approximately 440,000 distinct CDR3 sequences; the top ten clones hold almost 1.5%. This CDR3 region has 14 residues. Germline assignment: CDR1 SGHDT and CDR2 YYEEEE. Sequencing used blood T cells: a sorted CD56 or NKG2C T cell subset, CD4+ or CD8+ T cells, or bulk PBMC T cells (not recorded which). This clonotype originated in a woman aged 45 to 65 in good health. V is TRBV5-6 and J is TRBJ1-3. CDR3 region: CASSWSGGVNTIYF.